Below, 3 T cell receptor beta chains from the same sample are listed, as sequenced in a study of blood T cell repertoires in COVID-19 (dated by TCRdb to the early 2020s). The library was made by the immunoSEQ multiplex PCR assay. TCRdb took this table from immuneACCESS and kept in-frame rearrangements with V and J called. Such tables lack part of the clones; where checked against another copy, unresolved V genes explain under half of the gap, and the rest is unexplained. The sample includes about 110,000 clones, with approximately 80% observed a single time. The top ten hold around 15% of the sample. The specimen was peripheral blood. The origin of the receptors is a woman in her sixties with acute or convalescent COVID-19.

The rearrangement joins TRBV14 to TRBJ2-2, with D possibly matching TRBD2 (5 bases). With 6 bases removed from V and 4 bases from J, the gap between germline ends came to 9 bases. CDR1 and CDR2 (germline): SGHDN, FVKESK. This CDR3 contains 13 residues. CDR3 sequence reads: CASSPGSTGELFF. Here the CDR3 DNA reads TGTGCCAGCAGTCCGGGGAGCACCGGGGAGCTGTTTTTT.

The V and J genes are TRBV18 and TRBJ1-2; 9 nucleotides line up with TRBD1. The CDR3 sequence is 15 residues long. V lost 3 bases to trimming and J lost 0 bases; unmatched junction nucleotides: 2. Germline V gene data show CDR1 as KGHSH and CDR2 as LQKENI. Here the CDR3 DNA reads TGTGCCAGCTCACCCGGGACAGGGTCTAACTATGGCTACACCTTC. Residues: CASSPGTGSNYGYTF.

This clone was seen a few times. V gene TRBV20-1 combines with J gene TRBJ1-6; weak D call: TRBD1 (5 bases). The CDR3 is 14 residues long. Deletions cut 3 bases from V and 8 bases from J, with 14 bases between. Looked up from germline, CDR1 is DFQATT and CDR2 is SNEGSKA (reference sequence). CDR3 region: CSASRGGRDSPLHF. The CDR3 nucleotides read TGCAGTGCTAGTCGCGGGGGAAGGGATTCACCCCTCCACTTT.